The present entry profiles one T cell receptor (beta chain) with its context. What it binds is unknown. The CDR3 is 17 residues long. The J segment lost 1 base and the V segment lost 2 bases, leaving 7 bases of the junction unmatched. These data originate in a study of T-cell reconstitution after alpha-beta-depleted transplantation in children. Unique molecular identifiers were built into the TCRbeta library. MiXCR, applied by TCRdb to the PCR reads, yields one record per CDR3 protein. The sample lists about 830,000 distinct CDR3 sequences, under 20% occurring once. General study findings and limits: The origin of high day-60 TCRbeta diversity in some patients lay in surviving recipient T cells and thymic progenitors. At around two months after transplant, the alpha-beta T cells were reportedly derived from several hundred expanded clones that came from non-depleted graft cells.

The receptor's source is a male patient younger than 18 who had a stem cell transplant for acute lymphoblastic leukemia, so the T cells may come from the graft donor. This rearrangement joins TRBV23-1 to TRBJ2-3, with TRBD1 matching over 9 bases. TRBV23-1 is sorted into the ORF group, with uncertain function. The material was PBMCs, mostly from graft donor cells, obtained 360 days after TCRalphabeta/CD19-depleted stem cell transplant. The chain's CDR3 is CASSQGNRGLGTDTQYF. In nucleotides, the CDR3 is TGCGCCAGCAGTCAAGGGAACAGGGGGCTGGGCACAGATACGCAGTATTTT.